The T cell receptor (beta chain) under discussion was sequenced for a study of cytomegalovirus exposure and HLA in healthy donors. This clone has just a few counts. The germline V gene encodes CDR1 LGHNA and CDR2 YNFKEQ. The V and J ends lost 0 bases and 4 bases, in that order; junction bases with no gene match: 10. The CDR3 spans 17 residues. The PCR made use of 60 Vbeta and 13 Jbeta primers. Using immunoSEQ multiplex PCR, the repertoire was profiled, and TCRdb retains in-frame clones only, with some absent. Of 120,000 or so clones listed, approximately 87% are singletons. The source of this sequence is a man aged 18 to 29 in good health and CMV-seropositive. Sequencing was done on a sample of PBMCs. The chain employs TRBV4-2 and TRBJ1-2, with TRBD1 identical over 8 bases. The CDR3 loop reads CASSQDDRTGSLYGYTF. DNA of the CDR3: TGTGCCAGCAGCCAAGATGATAGGACAGGGAGTCTCTATGGCTACACCTTC.